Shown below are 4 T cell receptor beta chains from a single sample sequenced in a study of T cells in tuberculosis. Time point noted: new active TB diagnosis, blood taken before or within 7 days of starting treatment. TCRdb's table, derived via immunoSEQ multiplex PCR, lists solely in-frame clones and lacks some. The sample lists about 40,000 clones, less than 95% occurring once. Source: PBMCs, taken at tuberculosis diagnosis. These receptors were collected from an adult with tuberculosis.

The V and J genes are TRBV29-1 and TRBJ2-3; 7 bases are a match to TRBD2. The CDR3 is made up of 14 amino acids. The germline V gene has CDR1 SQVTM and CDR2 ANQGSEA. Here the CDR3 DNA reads TGCAGTGGGAGGGGCAGCCACTACACAGATACGCAGTATTTT. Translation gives CSGRGSHYTDTQYF.

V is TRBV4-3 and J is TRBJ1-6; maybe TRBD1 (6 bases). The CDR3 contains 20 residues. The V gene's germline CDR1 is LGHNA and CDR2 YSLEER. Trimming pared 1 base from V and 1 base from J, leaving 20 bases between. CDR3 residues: CASSQVAPTYRASYNSPLHF. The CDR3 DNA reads TGCGCCAGCAGCCAAGTCGCACCCACGTACAGGGCTTCCTATAATTCACCCCTCCACTTT.

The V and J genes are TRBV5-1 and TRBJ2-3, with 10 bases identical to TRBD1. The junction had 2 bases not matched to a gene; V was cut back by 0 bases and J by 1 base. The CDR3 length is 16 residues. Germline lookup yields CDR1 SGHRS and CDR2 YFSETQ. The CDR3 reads CASSLDGTGGTDTQYF. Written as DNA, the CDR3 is TGCGCCAGCAGCTTGGATGGGACAGGGGGCACAGATACGCAGTATTTT.

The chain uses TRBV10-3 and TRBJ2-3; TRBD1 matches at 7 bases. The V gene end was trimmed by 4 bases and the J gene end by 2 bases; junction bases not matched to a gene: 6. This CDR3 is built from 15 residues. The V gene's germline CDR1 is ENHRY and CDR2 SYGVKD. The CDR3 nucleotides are TGTGCCATCAGTGGGGGACAGACTAACACAGATACGCAGTATTTT. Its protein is CAISGGQTNTDTQYF.